Described below is a single TCR beta chain sequence and its context. Its antigen remains unknown. The PCR ran on 60 Vbeta and 13 Jbeta primers. Only in-frame clones appear in the TCRdb table, and some are missing; sequencing was by immunoSEQ multiplex PCR. The listing records 150,000 to 200,000 clones. The V gene's germline CDR1 is ENHRY and CDR2 SYGVKD. V trimming: 5 bases; J trimming: 0 bases; junction bases outside the gene matches: 7. There are 16 residues in the CDR3. This record belongs to a study of cytomegalovirus exposure and HLA in healthy donors. Study outcomes and limitations: Another analysis was done later, and it associated approximately 15,000 TCR beta sequences with HLA alleles at 0.05 false discovery rate.

This chain uses TRBV10-3 with TRBJ1-1; 9 bases align to TRBD1. This clonotype was obtained from a boy younger than 18 in good health and CMV-seronegative. Specimen: PBMCs. The CDR3 DNA reads as TGTGCCATCAGTTGGGACAGGGACAAGATGAACACTGAAGCTTTCTTT. It encodes CAISWDRDKMNTEAFF.